This TCR beta chain stems from a study of blood T cell repertoires in COVID-19 (dated by TCRdb to between 2020 and 2021). For the study in its entirety: Collaborator samples came from the United States, Italy and Spain and covered acute and convalescent phases of COVID-19. The material from the prospective study consisted of cDNA or gDNA derived from T cells, B-cell-depleted T cells, or PBMCs. Deeply sampled blood TCRbeta repertoires from subjects exposed to, actively infected with, or recovered from COVID-19 were included in the dataset. The repertoires were made available in a free public database intended to serve as a resource for research on the immune response to SARS-CoV-2. Samples came from the ongoing ImmuneRACE study (first 160 participants) plus 1,254 subjects from 6 global collaborators. Nearly every sample came with metadata listing a de-identified subject ID, COVID-19 status, age in years and sex. Where available, HLA class I and class II types were obtained from metadata supplied by the sample provider rather than from assay-based typing.

In the prospective study, participants were about 18 to 100 years old, resided in about two dozen geographic areas of the United States, and were enrolled through a virtual design. Cohort assignment in the prospective study relied on participant-reported clinical history from a screening survey and a study questionnaire. ImmuneRACE Cohort 3 recovered participants were defined by two consecutive negative NP/OP PCR tests, healthcare professional clearance, or symptom resolution. In the prospective study, whole blood, serum and a nasopharyngeal or oropharyngeal swab were collected from each participant by mobile phlebotomists. Prospective study participants could optionally give additional blood draws and questionnaires over an approximately two-month period. Before DNA extraction, prospective study blood samples were shipped either frozen or at room temperature. The junction carries 13 bases between V and J, which are trimmed by 2 bases and 6 bases respectively. Reading from cysteine to phenylalanine, the CDR3 counts 15 amino acids. Kept here is only the CDR3 DNA, which spans 45 bases and is read in frame from base 1. The germline V gene sets CDR1 to LGHNT and CDR2 to FRNRAP.

The immunoSEQ Assay, a bias-controlled multiplex PCR, was used to amplify TCRbeta CDR3 regions from genomic DNA. On the authors' methods: The number of nucleated cells in each sample was estimated by amplification of reference gene primers within the assay. To quantify the absolute abundance of each unique TCRbeta CDR3 rearrangement, sequence reads were collapsed and filtered. For each sample, productive Simpson clonality was calculated as the square root of Simpson's diversity index across productive rearrangements. TCRdb provides this immuneACCESS table in a form limited to in-frame rearrangements. Some clones are lacking; in checked studies, under half of them reflect an unresolved V gene, and why the rest are absent is not known. V, J and clone size derive from that table, while D and trimming were established from the DNA sequence. The sample contains about 310,000 clones, roughly nine tenths of them found a single time. Roughly a tenth of the sample rests with the top ten.

A remark on this clone: Its antigen is unknown. No much larger clonotype is one base removed from it; base qualities were not supplied.

What the work shows at the level of the full study, not this receptor alone: How much clinical and demographic metadata was included differed by source and by participant, and the metadata was provided uncurated.

The sequence links TRBV12-5 to TRBJ2-2, with no confident D gene call. The TCR originated in a woman aged 25 to 45 who had recovered from COVID-19. Sequenced material: PBMCs or T cells enriched from blood (not recorded which). The base sequence is TGTGCTAGTGGTTTGTTACAGACCCGAGCCGGGGAGCTGTTTTTT. This sequence encodes CASGLLQTRAGELFF.